The rows below give T cell receptor beta chains drawn from one sample of a study of blood T cell repertoires in COVID-19. TCRdb keeps only in-frame clones here, not all; method: immunoSEQ multiplex PCR. The sample has about 77,000 clones, 75% to 85% seen once. The specimen sequenced was peripheral blood. Receptors originate from a woman in her 70s with acute or convalescent COVID-19. CDR3s include the opening cysteine and the closing phenylalanine or tryptophan. Not all rows give a size; the values are once, few, many and, for expanded clones, a class.

V | size | CDR3
TRBV9 | NA | CASSVGQGSTDTQYF
TRBV6-5 | NA | CASRGTGVSRSPLHF
TRBV6-6 | NA | CASSGRDSYSNQPQHF
TRBV19 | NA | CASSDRQGGEKLFF
TRBV7-6 | NA | CASSSLWSPGLAETDTQYF
TRBV3-1/TRBV3-2 | NA | CASSQANSQGGYNSPLHF
TRBV19 | NA | CASSIRRRSTDTQYF
TRBV6-2/TRBV6-3 | NA | CASSYTRGPNTEAFF
TRBV9 | NA | CASSSLAGGAETQYF
TRBV6-1 | many | CASSAAGGFGNTIYF
TRBV7-9 | once | CASSLAGLAGEDDEQFF
TRBV6-5 | NA | CASSFSNTGELFF
TRBV19 | NA | CASSRQQDYSNQPQHF
TRBV5-8 | NA | CASSLGQGAKGNTIYF
TRBV6-5 | NA | CASSPGQGYEAFF
TRBV11-3 | few | CASTGTGGYEQFF
TRBV7-2 | NA | CASSLVKTDEKLFF
TRBV7-3 | NA | CASSPGERGLSYEQYF
TRBV11-2 | NA | CASSPNPPDTSYEQYF
TRBV12-3/TRBV12-4 | NA | CASSLGGQDGYTF
TRBV6-2/TRBV6-3 | few | CASSPSPYGYTF
TRBV7-2 | NA | CASSLSGTSFNEQFF
TRBV5-8 | NA | CASSLLGGGGYGYTF
TRBV4-3 | NA | CASSPGQGNLGYTF
TRBV5-1 | NA | CASSAAFDEQYF
TRBV5-6 | few | CASAGYGGGEANYGYTF
TRBV7-2 | NA | CASSLAGSNTGELFF
TRBV7-6 | NA | CASSLASLGGTDTQYF
TRBV3-1/TRBV3-2 | NA | CASSLRGQGAGRNTEAFF
TRBV7-3 | NA | CASSLVSWGPNTEAFF
TRBV7-2 | NA | CASSSRWGVVNTEAFF
TRBV5-1 | NA | CASSSNRDLRTAGELFF
TRBV4-3 | NA | CASSQDLVGQGNQPQHF
TRBV4-1 | NA | CASSQEQAGGQNEQFF
TRBV6-6 | NA | CASSYVRDEQYF
TRBV3-1/TRBV3-2 | NA | CASSPGFDEQFF
TRBV27 | NA | CASSLWDRGSYEQYF
TRBV5-6 | few | CASSSKTGGSNQPQHF
TRBV10-1 | NA | CASSPPGGQKSSTDTQYF
TRBV2 | NA | CASRSWTGDITEAFF
TRBV5-6 | once | CASSLTGVNSPLHF
TRBV24-1 | NA | CATSEQGAYGDTQYF
TRBV12-3/TRBV12-4 | NA | CASSLVGGSPLHF
TRBV6-5 | NA | CASCLQGGNTEAFF
TRBV5-1 | NA | CASSPRTGASPLHF
TRBV7-8 | NA | CASSLSYGDSNQPQHF
TRBV4-2 | NA | CASSQEGGGLGEKLFF
TRBV7-3 | NA | CASSPGTSGGPGDTQYF
TRBV27 | NA | CASRRTWEAYEQYF
TRBV6-5 | NA | CASSYSSGNQPQHF
TRBV14 | NA | CASSPLPTGTTTDTQYF
TRBV19 | NA | CASAEWGDEQFF
TRBV6-4 | NA | CASSLLAGNEQFF
TRBV11-3 | many | CASSPETNTEAFF